These T cell receptor beta chains were read from a single sample in a study of vaccination effects on CD4 cells after COVID-19. TCRdb keeps only in-frame clones here, not all; method: immunoSEQ multiplex PCR. Found here are roughly 42,000 clones, roughly 70% of them singletons; the top ten hold about a quarter. These receptors have no identified antigens. The material sequenced was CD4+ T cells from PBMCs cultured with HCoV-OC43 spike peptides, taken before COVID-19 vaccination. The receptors stem from a human donor who received a COVID-19 vaccine. The CDR3 runs from the conserved cysteine through the conserved F or W. The D gene is left open where the match is weak. Only some rows state a clone size, as once, few, many or a class for expanded clones.

j_gene | abundance | v_gene | d_gene | CDR3nt | CDR3aa
TRBJ2-3 | . | TRBV5-1 | . | TGCGCCAGCACCGAAAGAGATACGCAGTATTTT | CASTERDTQYF
TRBJ1-1 | once | TRBV5-4 | . | TGTGCCAGCAGCTTGGCCCAGGGGCGGACTGAAGCTTTCTTT | CASSLAQGRTEAFF
TRBJ2-6 | . | TRBV4-2 | . | TGTGCCAGCAGCCTAGACAGGTCCTCTGGGGCCAACGTCCTGACTTTC | CASSLDRSSGANVLTF
TRBJ2-7 | . | TRBV18 | . | TGTGCCAGCTCGCCTAGCTCCTACGAGCAGTACTTC | CASSPSSYEQYF
TRBJ2-2 | . | TRBV6-5 | . | TGTGCCAGCAGTTACTCCCAGGTAGCCGGCACCGGGGAGCTGTTTTTT | CASSYSQVAGTGELFF
TRBJ2-5 | . | TRBV6-4 | . | TGTGCCAGCAGTGGGCAGAGAGAGACCCAGTACTTC | CASSGQRETQYF
TRBJ2-7 | . | TRBV4-1 | TRBD1 | TGCGCCAGCAGCCTCGGGACAGGGGGGCCATACGAGCAGTACTTC | CASSLGTGGPYEQYF
TRBJ1-2 | . | TRBV3-1/TRBV3-2 | . | TGTGCCAGCAGCCAAGAAGTGGTGCTGGGGGTGGGTGGCTACACCTTC | CASSQEVVLGVGGYTF
TRBJ1-3 | few | TRBV28 | TRBD1 | TGTGCCAGCAGGGCAGGGGGGCCCGTTTCTGGAAACACCATATATTTT | CASRAGGPVSGNTIYF
TRBJ1-5 | few | TRBV5-5 | TRBD1 | TGTGCCAGCAGCCCGGAAAGGGGGCTTTCGGGTCAGCCCCAGCATTTT | CASSPERGLSGQPQHF
TRBJ1-1 | . | TRBV19 | TRBD1 | TGTGCCAGTAGTACAATCCACAGGGGGGGCACTGAAGCTTTCTTT | CASSTIHRGGTEAFF
TRBJ1-2 | . | TRBV19 | TRBD1 | TGTGCCAGCTCCGGGACAGGGCTATCGAGCTATGGCTACACCTTC | CASSGTGLSSYGYTF
TRBJ1-1 | . | TRBV27 | . | TGTGCCACGTTTAGGGCAGCCGAAGCTTTCTTT | CATFRAAEAFF
TRBJ2-7 | few | TRBV19 | TRBD1 | TGTGCCAGTAGTACCGGACAGGGCTCCTACGAGCAGTACTTC | CASSTGQGSYEQYF
TRBJ1-5 | . | TRBV7-2 | TRBD1 | TGTGCCAGCAGCTTAGTCGGGACAGGGGCTCAAGGGCTGCCCCAGCATTTT | CASSLVGTGAQGLPQHF
TRBJ1-1 | . | TRBV5-1 | . | TGCGCCAGCAGCCCGGGACAAGTGAACACTGAAGCTTTCTTT | CASSPGQVNTEAFF
TRBJ2-1 | . | TRBV5-1 | . | TGCGCCAGCAGCTTGGCTATCTTGCGGATCTACAATGAGCAGTTCTTC | CASSLAILRIYNEQFF
TRBJ1-5 | . | TRBV9 | . | TGTGCCAGCAGCGCACGACAGGAGATTAATAGCAATCAGCCCCAGCATTTT | CASSARQEINSNQPQHF
TRBJ2-7 | . | TRBV28 | . | TGTGCCAGCAGTTTATGGGGGGGTACCTACGAGCAGTACTTC | CASSLWGGTYEQYF
TRBJ2-7 | . | TRBV21-1 | . | TGTGCCAGCAGCAAAGAAAGGGGGGTAGGCTCTTACTACGAGCAGTACTTC | CASSKERGVGSYYEQYF
TRBJ1-6 | few | TRBV19 | TRBD1 | TGTGCCAGTAGTTGGGACAGAGATAATTCACCCCTCCACTTT | CASSWDRDNSPLHF
TRBJ2-1 | . | TRBV19 | . | TGTGCCAGTAGTGACCGGGTAGTTGGTGAGCAGTTCTTC | CASSDRVVGEQFF
TRBJ2-1 | . | TRBV11-2 | . | TGTGCCAGCAGCCCACAAGGACAGAGCTCCTACAATGAGCAGTTCTTC | CASSPQGQSSYNEQFF
TRBJ1-2 | . | TRBV2 | TRBD1 | TGTGCCAGCACCCCTCCCGGGACAGACTATGGCTACACCTTC | CASTPPGTDYGYTF
TRBJ2-1 | . | TRBV9 | TRBD1 | TGTGCCAGCAGCGCAGGACAGGGAAGATACAATGAGCAGTTCTTC | CASSAGQGRYNEQFF
TRBJ2-2 | . | TRBV30 | TRBD2 | TGTGCCTGGAGTGTGACAAGGACTAGCTCTGGTACCGGGGAGCTGTTTTTT | CAWSVTRTSSGTGELFF
TRBJ2-7 | . | TRBV2 | . | TGTGCCAGCAGCAGCGCCTACGAGCAGTACTTC | CASSSAYEQYF
TRBJ1-5 | . | TRBV28 | . | TGTGCCAGCAGTTTATCTTCGGTTTTGGGTCAGCCCCAGCATTTT | CASSLSSVLGQPQHF
TRBJ2-1 | . | TRBV19 | . | TGTGCCAGTAGTCAAGGGGGGGGTGAGCAGTTCTTC | CASSQGGGEQFF
TRBJ1-2 | . | TRBV5-6 | TRBD1 | TGTGCCAGCAGGAGACAGGGGGCGCCTGGTGGGACCTTC | CASRRQGAPGGTF
TRBJ1-1 | few | TRBV6-6 | TRBD1 | TGTGCCAGCAGTTACTCAGGACAGGGCGGCACTGAAGCTTTCTTT | CASSYSGQGGTEAFF
TRBJ1-2 | few | TRBV28 | TRBD1 | TGTGCCAGCAGTTTGGGCAGGGGGAGTTGGCGCTACACCTTC | CASSLGRGSWRYTF
TRBJ1-2 | . | TRBV23-1 | TRBD1 | TGCGCCAGCAGTCAATATCCTGAGACAGGGGGCGGCTATGGCTACACCTTC | CASSQYPETGGGYGYTF
TRBJ1-1 | . | TRBV5-1 | . | TGCGCCAGCAGCTTGGGACCAAGTGGAGCTTTCTTT | CASSLGPSGAFF
TRBJ2-1 | . | TRBV3-1/TRBV3-2 | TRBD2 | TGTGCCAGCAGCCAAGAAAATAGCGGGAGGGGTGCGCAGTTCTTC | CASSQENSGRGAQFF
TRBJ1-2 | . | TRBV14 | TRBD1 | TGTGCCAGCAGCCCGAGACAGGGTGATGGCTACACCTTC | CASSPRQGDGYTF
TRBJ1-1 | few | TRBV6-6 | . | TGTGCCAGCAGTCAGACCCCAGGGATCACTGAAGCTTTCTTT | CASSQTPGITEAFF
TRBJ2-7 | . | TRBV28 | . | TGTGCCAGCAGTCTCCCGGGGCACGAGCAGTACTTC | CASSLPGHEQYF
TRBJ1-5 | few | TRBV4-2 | . | TGTGCCAGCAGCCAAGACGAGGGGACACAGCCCCAGCATTTT | CASSQDEGTQPQHF
TRBJ1-2 | . | TRBV4-2 | . | TGTGCCAGCAGCCAAGATCCGGACGGCTATGGCTACACCTTC | CASSQDPDGYGYTF
TRBJ2-3 | . | TRBV5-4 | . | TGTGCCAGCAGCTTAGCTGGGGGCGCAGATACGCAGTATTTT | CASSLAGGADTQYF
TRBJ1-1 | once | TRBV7-2 | . | TGTGCCAGCAGCCCAGCCCGGGAGAACACTGAAGCTTTCTTT | CASSPARENTEAFF
TRBJ2-3 | . | TRBV5-1 | . | TGCGCCAGCAGCCGGGACTCCGGCGGGGATACGCAGTATTTT | CASSRDSGGDTQYF
TRBJ1-4 | . | TRBV5-8 | . | TGTGCCAGCAGCTTGTCAGGGGTTAATGAAAAACTGTTTTTT | CASSLSGVNEKLFF
TRBJ1-1 | once | TRBV7-2 | TRBD1 | TGTGCCAGCAGCTTGCGGACAGGGAACACTGAAGCTTTCTTT | CASSLRTGNTEAFF
TRBJ2-7 | few | TRBV28 | . | TGTGCCAGCGGGACTTTGTCTCCCTTGTACGAGCAGTACTTC | CASGTLSPLYEQYF
TRBJ1-5 | . | TRBV6-5 | TRBD1 | TGTGCCAGCAGATCAGGGGGGGTAAGCAATCAGCCCCAGCATTTT | CASRSGGVSNQPQHF
TRBJ2-1 | . | TRBV5-1 | TRBD1 | TGCGCCAGCAGCTTGACAGGGGAAAACTACAATGAGCAGTTCTTC | CASSLTGENYNEQFF
TRBJ2-5 | . | TRBV20-1 | TRBD2 | TGCAGTGCTAGTTATCGACTAGCGGGGGTGGAGACCCAGTACTTC | CSASYRLAGVETQYF
TRBJ1-1 | . | TRBV18 | TRBD1 | TGTGCCAGCTCACCGGTGGCTGCAGGGGGGAACACTGAAGCTTTCTTT | CASSPVAAGGNTEAFF
TRBJ2-2 | . | TRBV5-1 | TRBD2 | TGCGCCAGCAGCCTGACTAGCGGGAGCGACACCGGGGAGCTGTTTTTT | CASSLTSGSDTGELFF
TRBJ1-6 | . | TRBV25-1 | TRBD1 | TGTGCCAGCAGTGATGCGACAGGGGCGAGCGGTTCACCCCTCCACTTT | CASSDATGASGSPLHF
TRBJ2-3 | . | TRBV28 | . | TGTGCCAGCAGTCTAAGCGGAGATACGCAGTATTTT | CASSLSGDTQYF
TRBJ1-1 | . | TRBV6-5 | . | TGTGCCAGCGGACGGATAGACACTGAAGCTTTCTTT | CASGRIDTEAFF
TRBJ2-1 | . | TRBV5-1 | TRBD1 | TGCGCCAGCAGCGCAAGCCAGGGGGTCAACAATGAGCAGTTCTTC | CASSASQGVNNEQFF
TRBJ2-7 | . | TRBV7-2 | . | TGTGCCAGCAGCTTAGGCAGAGCCTACGAGCAGTACTTC | CASSLGRAYEQYF
TRBJ1-1 | . | TRBV5-1 | TRBD1 | TGCGCCAGCAGCTTGGTTCGGACAGGGGCGACCGCTGAAGCTTTCTTT | CASSLVRTGATAEAFF
TRBJ1-2 | . | TRBV3-1/TRBV3-2 | . | TGTGCCAGCAGCCAAGCCCACACGTCAGGGTATGGCTACACCTTC | CASSQAHTSGYGYTF
TRBJ2-7 | . | TRBV28 | TRBD1 | TGTGCCAGCAGCCGGGACAGGTTTCATGAGCAGTACTTC | CASSRDRFHEQYF
TRBJ1-3 | few | TRBV14 | . | TGTGCCAGCAGCCTCGATATTTCAGGAAACACCATATATTTT | CASSLDISGNTIYF